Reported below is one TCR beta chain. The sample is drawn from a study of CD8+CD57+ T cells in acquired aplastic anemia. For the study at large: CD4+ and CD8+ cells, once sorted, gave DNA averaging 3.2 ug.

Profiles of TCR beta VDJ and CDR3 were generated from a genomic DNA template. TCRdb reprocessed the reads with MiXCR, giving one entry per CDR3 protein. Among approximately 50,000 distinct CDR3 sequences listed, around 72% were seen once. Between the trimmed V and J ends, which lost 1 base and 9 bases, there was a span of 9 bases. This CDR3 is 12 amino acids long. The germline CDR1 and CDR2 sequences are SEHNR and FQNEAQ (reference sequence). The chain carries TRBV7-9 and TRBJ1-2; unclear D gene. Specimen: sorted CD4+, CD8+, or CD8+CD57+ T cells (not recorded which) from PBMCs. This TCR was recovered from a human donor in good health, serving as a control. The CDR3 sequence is CASSLDRDSYTF. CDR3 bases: TGTGCCAGCAGCTTAGACCGAGACAGCTACACCTTC.